Below are 4 T cell receptor beta chains sequenced from a single sample in a study of T-cell reconstitution after alpha-beta-depleted transplantation in children (dated by TCRdb to 2015 to 2016). The library came from PCR. The sequencing machine was an Illumina HiSeq 2500. TCR libraries were prepared with molecular barcoding, using unique molecular identifiers to normalize TCRbeta repertoire quantification. In-frame beta chains were kept once TCRdb had trimmed the public reads at Q25 with fastp and called clones with MiXCR. Here each entry gathers all rows of one CDR3 protein and keeps the most common genes and DNA. The sample contains 750,000 to 950,000 distinct CDR3 sequences, about 15% of them found a single time. The biggest ten clones account for around 5% of the sample. What this sample's treatment or condition label stands for: allogeneic hematopoietic cell transplantation with graft depleted of TCRalphabeta T cells and CD19 B cells.

The sample in question was PBMCs, mostly from graft donor cells, obtained 360 days after TCRalphabeta/CD19-depleted stem cell transplant. The receptors originated from a male patient between 10 and 17 years old who had a stem cell transplant for acute lymphoblastic leukemia, so the T cells may come from the graft donor.

This clonotype was seen a few times. V and J are TRBV11-1 and TRBJ2-5; D gene uncertain. Trimming left V 3 bases short and J 1 base short, with 12 bases between. Germline CDR1 SGHAT, CDR2 FQDESV (reference sequence). The CDR3 is made up of 15 amino acids. CDR3 sequence (DNA): TGTGCCAGCAGCTTTGAGCCTTATCCCCAAGAGACCCAGTACTTC. This translates into CASSFEPYPQETQYF.

The chain carries TRBV3-1 and TRBJ1-2; 7 nucleotides align to TRBD1. Germline V gene sequence: CDR1 LGHDT, CDR2 YNNKEL (reference sequence). The CDR3 contains 16 residues. With 2 bases clipped from V and 7 bases from J, the junction kept 13 bases outside the gene matches. CDR3 DNA sequence: TGTGCCAGCAGCCAACCACGAGGGGAGGGGGCCTTTGGCTACACCTTC. Encoded protein: CASSQPRGEGAFGYTF.

This clonotype was recorded many times. V gene TRBV12-3 or TRBV12-4 combines with J gene TRBJ2-7; 12 bases map to TRBD2. The CDR3 length is 15 residues. The V gene end was trimmed by 5 bases and the J gene end by 3 bases; junction bases not matched to a gene: 5. CDR3 nucleotide sequence: TGTGCCAGCAGTCCGACTAGCGGGAGCTTCTACGAGCAGTACTTC. Its protein product is CASSPTSGSFYEQYF.

This clonotype has at least ten counts. This rearrangement joins TRBV27 to TRBJ1-1; no definite D call. Trimming took off 5 bases at V and 4 bases at J, with 5 bases between the two ends. Germline CDR1 and CDR2: MNHEY and SMNVEV (reference sequence). There are 11 residues in the CDR3. CDR3 coding DNA: TGTGCCAGCAGTCGGGGCACTGAAGCTTTCTTT. It is translated as CASSRGTEAFF.